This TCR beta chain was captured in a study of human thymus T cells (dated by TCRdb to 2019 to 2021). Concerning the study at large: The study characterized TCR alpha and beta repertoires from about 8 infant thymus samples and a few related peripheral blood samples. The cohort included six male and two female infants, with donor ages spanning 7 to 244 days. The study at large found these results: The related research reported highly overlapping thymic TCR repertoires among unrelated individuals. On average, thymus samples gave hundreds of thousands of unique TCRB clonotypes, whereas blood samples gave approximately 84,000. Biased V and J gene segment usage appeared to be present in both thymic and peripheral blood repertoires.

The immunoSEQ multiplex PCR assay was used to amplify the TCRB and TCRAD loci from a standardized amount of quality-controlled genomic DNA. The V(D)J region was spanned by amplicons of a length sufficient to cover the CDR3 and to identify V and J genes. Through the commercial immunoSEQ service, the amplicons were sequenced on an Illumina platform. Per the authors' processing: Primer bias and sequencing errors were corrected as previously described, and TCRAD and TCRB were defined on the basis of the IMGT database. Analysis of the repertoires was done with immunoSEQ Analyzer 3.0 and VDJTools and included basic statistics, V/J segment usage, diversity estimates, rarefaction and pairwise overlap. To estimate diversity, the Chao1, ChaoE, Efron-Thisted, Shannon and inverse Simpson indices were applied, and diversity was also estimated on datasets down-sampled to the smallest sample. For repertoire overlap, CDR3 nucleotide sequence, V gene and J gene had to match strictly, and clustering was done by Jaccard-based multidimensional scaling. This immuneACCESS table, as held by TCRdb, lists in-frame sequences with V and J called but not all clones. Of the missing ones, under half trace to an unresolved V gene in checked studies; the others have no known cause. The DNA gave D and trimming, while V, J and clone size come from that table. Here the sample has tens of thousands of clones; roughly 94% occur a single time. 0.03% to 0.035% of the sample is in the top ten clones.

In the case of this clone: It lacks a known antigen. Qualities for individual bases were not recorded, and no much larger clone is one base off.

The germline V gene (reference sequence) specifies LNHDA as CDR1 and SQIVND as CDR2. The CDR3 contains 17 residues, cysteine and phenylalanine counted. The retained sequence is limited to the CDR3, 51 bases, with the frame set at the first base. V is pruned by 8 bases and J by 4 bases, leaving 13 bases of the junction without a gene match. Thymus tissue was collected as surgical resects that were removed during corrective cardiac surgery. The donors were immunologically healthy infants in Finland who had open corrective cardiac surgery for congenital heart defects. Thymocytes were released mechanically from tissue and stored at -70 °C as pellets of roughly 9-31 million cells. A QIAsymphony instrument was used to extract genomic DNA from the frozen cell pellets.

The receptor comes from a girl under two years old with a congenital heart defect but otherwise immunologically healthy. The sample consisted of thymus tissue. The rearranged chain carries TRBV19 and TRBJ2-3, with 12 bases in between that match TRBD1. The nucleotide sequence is TGTGCCAGTTACCCGGGACAGGGGGCAGACTCGGCAGATACGCAGTATTTT. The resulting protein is CASYPGQGADSADTQYF.